This T cell receptor beta chain was retrieved from a study of cytomegalovirus exposure and HLA in healthy donors. This clone was found once. Trimming stripped 0 bases from V and 0 bases from J, with 10 bases between. Per germline, CDR1 SGHRS and CDR2 YFSETQ. The CDR3 extends over 16 amino acids. The PCR employed 60 Vbeta primers together with 13 Jbeta primers. Measured with immunoSEQ multiplex PCR; TCRdb has only the in-frame clones, and not every one. The sample has roughly 140,000 clones, approximately 80% seen once. The V gene is TRBV5-1, the J gene TRBJ2-1; weak D call: TRBD1 (5 bases). Material: PBMCs. This sequence originates from a man younger than 40 in good health and CMV-seropositive. The chain's CDR3 is CASSLAGQSSYNEQFF. CDR3 bases: TGCGCCAGCAGCTTGGCAGGGCAGAGCTCCTACAATGAGCAGTTCTTC. The full variable domain, its missing parts supplied by reference TRBV5-1 and TRBJ2-1, is KAGVTQTPRYLIKTRGQQVTLSCSPISGHRSVSWYQQTPGQGLQFLFEYFSETQRNKGNFPGRFSGRQFSNSRSEMNVSTLELGDSALYLCASSLAGQSSYNEQFFGPGTRLTVL.